The next 16 T cell receptor beta chains were all read from a single sample in a study of shared clonotypes between healthy human individuals. Sequencing used immunoSEQ multiplex PCR; TCRdb keeps in-frame clones, though not all of them. Among roughly 600,000 clones, roughly 98% were seen once, and the ten largest hold less than 0.35%. Naive CD8 cells lacked CD45RO, underwent positive selection for CCR7 and left out terminally differentiated effector memory CD45RA+ cells. The sample consisted of naive CD8+ T cells sorted from blood. These receptors were taken from a man aged 25-45 years in good health.

The chain links TRBV7-2 to TRBJ2-1; TRBD2 matches at 9 bases. J lost 3 bases, V lost 5 bases, and 5 bases had no gene match. The CDR3 spans 15 residues. Germline V CDR1 and CDR2: SGHTA, FQGNSA. CDR3 sequence (DNA): TGTGCCAGCAGCCTTTCTAGCGGGGTCTACAATGAGCAGTTCTTC. The encoded protein is CASSLSSGVYNEQFF.

The V call is TRBV29-1, the J call TRBJ2-1; D possibly corresponds to TRBD2 (5 bases). V was pared by 6 bases and J by 4 bases, with 13 bases between. Germline CDR1 and CDR2: SQVTM and ANQGSEA. The CDR3 consists of 13 residues. CDR3 amino acids: CSVTPAGYNEQFF. The DNA for the CDR3 is TGCAGCGTCACCCCGGCGGGTTACAATGAGCAGTTCTTC.

This chain links TRBV28 with TRBJ2-5; 10 bases are shared with TRBD1. Per the germline V gene, CDR1 is MDHEN and CDR2 is SYDVKM. The CDR3 is 14 residues long. V lost 6 bases to trimming and J lost 6 bases; unmatched junction nucleotides: 7. For the CDR3, the DNA is TGTGCCAGCAGGGCCGGGACAGGGGCAAAGACCCAGTACTTC. This gives the protein CASRAGTGAKTQYF. The full variable domain, with the rest looked up from reference TRBV28 and TRBJ2-5, is DVKVTQSSRYLVKRTGEKVFLECVQDMDHENMFWYRQDPGLGLRLIYFSYDVKMKEKGDIPEGYSVSREKKERFSLILESASTNQTSMYLCASRAGTGAKTQYFGPGTRLLVL.

The CDR3 spells CASSPTTGELFF. In DNA, the CDR3 is TGTGCCAGCAGCCCCACTACCGGGGAGCTGTTTTTT. The chain has TRBV6-4 and TRBJ2-2; D is undetermined. The CDR3 has 12 amino acids. Trimming cost V 6 bases and J 5 bases, with 7 bases left between them. Germline V gene lookup returns CDR1 MRHNA and CDR2 SNTAGT.

J is TRBJ2-5 and V is TRBV7-2; 10 bases map to TRBD2. CDR3 length: 17 residues. The germline CDR1 and CDR2 sequences are SGHTA and FQGNSA. After removal of 5 bases from V and 1 base from J, the junction contained 10 bases not matched to a gene. The CDR3 sequence is CASSPYSGRQLQETQYF. CDR3 nucleotides: TGTGCCAGCAGCCCTTATAGCGGGAGGCAACTCCAAGAGACCCAGTACTTC.

V and J are TRBV29-1 and TRBJ1-2; D not certain. CDR1 is SQVTM and CDR2 is ANQGSEA in the germline V gene. The CDR3 has 15 amino acids. V was trimmed by 3 bases and J by 0 bases, leaving 14 bases between them. As DNA, the CDR3 is TGCAGCGTTGATCCCGGAGTTTCACCTAACTATGGCTACACCTTC. Translating gives CSVDPGVSPNYGYTF.

This chain uses TRBV27 with TRBJ2-7; D not resolved. CDR1 is MNHEY, CDR2 SMNVEV, per germline (reference sequence). The CDR3 has 14 residues. The V and J ends lost 2 bases and 2 bases respectively, with 10 bases between them. The CDR3 spells CASSLQQDAYEQYF. CDR3 nucleotides: TGTGCCAGCAGTTTACAGCAGGATGCCTACGAGCAGTACTTC.

The rearrangement uses TRBV29-1 and TRBJ2-7; 8 bases agree with TRBD2. V lost 6 bases and J lost 1; bases outside the gene matches: 5. The CDR3 has 13 residues. The V gene's germline CDR1 is SQVTM and CDR2 ANQGSEA. In DNA form, the CDR3 reads TGCAGCGTGGGGACTAGGGGTTCCTACGAGCAGTACTTC. It is translated as CSVGTRGSYEQYF.

The V call is TRBV2, the J call TRBJ2-7; 9 positions agree with TRBD2. The junction had 4 bases not matched to a gene; V was cut back by 3 bases and J by 4 bases. Germline CDR1 reads SNHLY; CDR2 reads FYNNEI. The CDR3 is 14 residues long. In nucleotides, the CDR3 is TGTGCCAGCAGTGATGGGGCGGGAGGGTACGAGCAGTACTTC. As protein: CASSDGAGGYEQYF. The complete variable domain, with remaining parts taken from reference TRBV2 and TRBJ2-7, reads EPEVTQTPSHQVTQMGQEVILRCVPISNHLYFYWYRQILGQKVEFLVSFYNNEISEKSEIFDDQFSVERPDGSNFTLKIRSTKLEDSAMYFCASSDGAGGYEQYFGPGTRLTVT.

This chain links TRBV6-4 with TRBJ2-1; 7 nucleotides align to TRBD1. V dropped 0 bases and J dropped 4; count of bases not matched to a gene: 3. CDR3 length equals 15 residues. In germline, CDR1 is MRHNA, CDR2 SNTAGT. CDR3 sequence: CASSDSGTAYNEQFF. The CDR3 DNA reads TGTGCCAGCAGTGACTCAGGGACAGCATACAATGAGCAGTTCTTC.

The chain carries TRBV4-3 and TRBJ1-2; D call uncertain. Germline CDR1 LGHNA, CDR2 YSLEER. V was clipped by 0 bases and J by 4 bases, with 12 bases between them. The CDR3 consists of 15 residues. The CDR3 spells CASSQDVGSGYGYTF. CDR3 in DNA: TGCGCCAGCAGCCAAGACGTGGGGAGCGGCTATGGCTACACCTTC.

V usage is TRBV29-1 and J usage is TRBJ2-1; D remains unclear. Germline V gene data show CDR1 as SQVTM and CDR2 as ANQGSEA. The germline V and J ends were trimmed by 3 bases and 5 bases, with 11 bases remaining between them. The CDR3 is 13 residues long. Here the CDR3 reads CSVDLESDNEQFF. In nucleotides, the CDR3 is TGCAGCGTTGATCTCGAGAGCGACAATGAGCAGTTCTTC.

The chain combines TRBV28 with TRBJ1-1; D gene unclear. The CDR3 contains 13 residues. Germline V gene lookup returns CDR1 MDHEN and CDR2 SYDVKM. Trimming pared 3 bases from V and 3 bases from J, leaving 8 bases between. CDR3 amino acids: CASSLIKDTEAFF. CDR3 DNA sequence: TGTGCCAGCAGTTTGATCAAGGACACTGAAGCTTTCTTT.

A word on this clone: This same CDR3 is encoded by further DNA sequences in the sample. The rearrangement uses TRBV2 and TRBJ2-3, with D unclear. The CDR3 runs 10 residues. The V gene's germline CDR1 is SNHLY and CDR2 FYNNEI. V gave up 8 bases and J gave up 3 bases, with 3 bases separating them. CDR3 region: CASGTDTQYF. The CDR3 DNA is TGTGCCAGCGGTACAGATACGCAGTATTTT.

The genes are TRBV9 and TRBJ1-1; no clear D gene. V was trimmed by 5 bases and J by 1 base, leaving 12 bases between them. The CDR3 spans 14 residues. In germline, CDR1 is SGDLS, CDR2 YYNGEE. Written as DNA, the CDR3 is TGTGCCAGCAGTAAAGGGTGGGGGAACACTGAAGCTTTCTTT. Translating gives CASSKGWGNTEAFF.

The chain carries TRBV6-5 and TRBJ1-2; TRBD1 is a possible D gene (5 bases). The germline CDR1 and CDR2 sequences are MNHEY and SVGAGI. This CDR3 has 15 residues. The V end was cut by 2 bases, the J end by 4 bases, with 14 bases between. The CDR3 protein is CASSYGGREGYGYTF. The CDR3 coding sequence is TGTGCCAGCAGTTACGGGGGTAGGGAGGGCTATGGCTACACCTTC.